Listed below are T cell receptor beta chains from one sample, sequenced in a study of cytomegalovirus exposure and HLA in healthy donors. Profiled with immunoSEQ multiplex PCR; TCRdb holds only in-frame clones, not every one. The sample lists 110,000 or so clones, approximately 11% seen once, with 16% in the top ten. Sequencing was performed on PBMCs. The receptors derive from a middle-aged man in good health and CMV-seropositive. Both conserved end residues are part of each CDR3.

TRBV7-9,TRBJ1-5,12,CASSSEGQPQHF
TRBV28,TRBJ1-1,17,CASSLVQGAGSNTEAFF
TRBV19,TRBJ2-7,13,CASSLGQDYEQYF
TRBV28,TRBJ2-7,15,CASTPIRGHRGEQYF
TRBV12-5,TRBJ2-3,17,CASGLVMDRDKTDTQYF
TRBV29-1,TRBJ2-5,14,CSVEMATGDGTQYF
TRBV5-1,TRBJ1-3,14,CASSGDSSGNTIYF
TRBV30,TRBJ2-3,15,CAWSPGDGRTDTQYF
TRBV5-4,TRBJ2-1,14,CASSPPGGAHEQFF
TRBV6-5,TRBJ2-5,12,CASSSSGGTQYF
TRBV5-4,TRBJ2-7,15,CASSLWGAGVYEQYF
TRBV4-1,TRBJ2-1,16,CASCLDRFGSYNEQFF
TRBV18,TRBJ2-5,15,CASSSTSGGGETQYF
TRBV6-6,TRBJ1-5,16,CASSTGQTGGNQPQHF
TRBV28,TRBJ2-4,12,CASRTRGNIQYF
TRBV13,TRBJ2-2,15,CASSLDGGNTGELFF
TRBV5-1,TRBJ1-2,15,CASSWGTGGNYGYTF
TRBV7-3,TRBJ2-5,15,CASSFSGGGQEAQYF
TRBV19,TRBJ1-5,12,CASHQFNQPQHF
TRBV28,TRBJ2-2,13,CASSSSHTGELFF
TRBV19,TRBJ2-7,14,CASSMIAGSYEQYF
TRBV7-9,TRBJ2-3,16,CASRVALNLGTDTQYF
TRBV15,TRBJ1-2,16,CATSGGAGQGGFGYTF
TRBV27,TRBJ2-7,14,CASSFKRSSYEQYF
TRBV4-3,TRBJ2-1,15,CASSPGPPLYNEQFF
TRBV10-3,TRBJ1-2,14,CAIRGDRDNYGYTF
TRBV2,TRBJ2-1,17,CASSLRTSGSSINEQFF
TRBV10-2,TRBJ2-1,15,CASTSGVSSYNEQFF
TRBV19,TRBJ2-7,14,CASRGQGNLAEQYF
TRBV2,TRBJ2-4,15,CASSGGEGNKNIQYF
TRBV27,TRBJ2-7,15,CASGMGGAISYEQYF
TRBV5-1,TRBJ2-5,17,CASSWGLAGEPQETQYF
TRBV29-1,TRBJ2-7,13,CSVRTSGSYEQYF
TRBV11-2,TRBJ2-1,15,CASNLRDRAYNEQFF
TRBV21-1,TRBJ2-7,15,CASSGWTGGRREQYF
TRBV10-3,TRBJ1-2,15,CAISPGGGTVYGYTF
TRBV5-8,TRBJ1-2,13,CASSYAGNYGYTF
TRBV6-5,TRBJ2-7,14,CASSLTSGRAEQYF